This TCR beta chain was captured by sequencing in a study of blood T cell repertoires in COVID-19. Overall study: COVID-19 samples from acute and convalescent phases originated in the United States, Italy and Spain.

Per the original data handling: The assay estimated nucleated cells by amplifying reference gene primers. Sequenced by immunoSEQ multiplex PCR; TCRdb stores in-frame clones only, minus some. V, J and clone size reflect that table, while D and trimming were determined from the DNA. The sample carries approximately 47,000 clones, 90% recorded once. The V and J ends lost 3 bases and 6 bases respectively, with 19 bases between them. The length of the CDR3 is 16 residues. Germline V CDR1 and CDR2: KGHSH, LQKENI. The sequenced sample consisted of peripheral blood. The rearrangement joins TRBV18 to TRBJ2-3; no definite D call. This sequence originates from a man aged 65-85 years with active COVID-19. The CDR3 sequence is CASSPRLPTSADTQYF. CDR3 DNA sequence: TGTGCCAGCTCACCCCGACTGCCTACCAGTGCGGATACGCAGTATTTT. The whole variable domain, remainder taken from reference TRBV18 and TRBJ2-3, is NAGVMQNPRHLVRRRGQEARLRCSPMKGHSHVYWYRQLPEEGLKFMVYLQKENIIDESGMPKERFSAEFPKEGPSILRIQQVVRGDSAAYFCASSPRLPTSADTQYFGPGTRLTVL.